This T cell receptor (beta chain) was retrieved from a study of CD8 T cells in Susac syndrome. RNA was extracted with the RNeasy kit, and a quantity of about 0.5 to 1 ug was reverse transcribed using random hexamers. The amplification used immunoSEQ multiplex PCR on TCR beta CDR3; it spanned 54 Vbeta and 13 Jbeta. TCRdb reanalysed the immunoSEQ multiplex PCR reads using MiXCR and keeps one entry per CDR3 protein. The table lists 130,000 to 150,000 distinct CDR3 sequences, less than 95% of them singletons. Germline V gene lookup returns CDR1 KGHSH and CDR2 LQKENI. CDR3 length: 14 residues. The V end lost 1 base, the J end lost 2 bases, and 6 bases lay between the germline ends.

V is TRBV18 and J is TRBJ2-4; D is ambiguous. The sample was CD4+ T cells from PBMCs. This TCR came from a human donor in good health. The CDR3 spells CASSPLMSKNIQYF. The CDR3 bases are TGTGCCAGCTCACCACTCATGTCCAAAAACATTCAGTACTTC.